This T cell receptor beta chain was recorded in a study of T cell responses to AZD1222 COVID-19 vaccine. Looking at the study overall: Pooled in the analysis were second doses at about 4 or about 12 weeks. Findings of the study overall: Among the donors, most were white British and more were female, and clonal diversity was possibly underestimated. CD4 TCRs linked to vaccination spanned spike, dominating at 160-218 and 743-854.

In regard to this clone: The antigen is not known.

Trimming pared 3 bases from V and 0 bases from J, leaving 12 bases between. This CDR3 region has 15 residues. Germline V CDR1 and CDR2: LNHDA, SQIVND (reference sequence). TCRdb keeps only in-frame clones here, not all; method: immunoSEQ multiplex PCR. This table holds 90,000 to 100,000 clones, about 85% found once. The sequences come from peripheral blood, collected on day 0 of AZD1222 vaccination. This chain joins TRBV19 and TRBJ2-7; D may be TRBD1 or TRBD2 (5 bases each). The receptor was isolated from an adult in good health. As DNA, the CDR3 is TGTGCCAGTAGTATGACTAACAGGAGCTCCTACGAGCAGTACGTC. It codes for CASSMTNRSSYEQYV.